This record looks at one TCR beta chain sequence and its context. Antigen specificity is unknown. The data stem from a study of T cell repertoires in cytomegalovirus infection. Study details: Public signatures in TCR beta pointed to CMV infection and matching HLA type. Study observations and caveats: Across the ex vivo response, the dominant clonotypes were HLA-C-restricted CMV-specific TCR beta clonotypes.

From the reads, TCRdb called clonotypes with MiXCR, one entry per CDR3 protein. Among approximately 730,000 distinct CDR3 sequences listed, around a third were seen once. Trimming took 0 bases from V and 7 from J; bases not matched to a gene: 15. Germline lookup yields CDR1 MNHNY and CDR2 SVGAGI (reference sequence). The CDR3 consists of 18 residues. The rearrangement joins TRBV6-6 to TRBJ2-5, with 9 bases aligning to TRBD2. This sequence originates from a human donor in good health (CMV status not recorded). Some clones in this sample may be carry-over from other donors' samples. This material consisted of cultured PBMCs, taken from culture after CMV antigen stimulation. CDR3 DNA: TGTGCCAGCAGTTACTCGGGGGGGGCTAGCGGGGCAGGCGGGACCCAGTACTTC. This codes for CASSYSGGASGAGGTQYF.